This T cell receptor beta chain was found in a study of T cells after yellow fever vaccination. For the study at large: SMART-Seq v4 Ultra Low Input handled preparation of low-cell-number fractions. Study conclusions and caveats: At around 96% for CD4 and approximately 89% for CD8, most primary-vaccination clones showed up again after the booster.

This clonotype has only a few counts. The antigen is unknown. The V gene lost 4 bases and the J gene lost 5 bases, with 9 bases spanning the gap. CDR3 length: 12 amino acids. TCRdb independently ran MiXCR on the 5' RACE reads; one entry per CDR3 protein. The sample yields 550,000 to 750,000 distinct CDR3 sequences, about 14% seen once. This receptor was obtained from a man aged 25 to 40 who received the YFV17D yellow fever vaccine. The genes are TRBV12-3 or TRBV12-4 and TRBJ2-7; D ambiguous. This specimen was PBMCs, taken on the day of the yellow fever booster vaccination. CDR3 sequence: CASSYGSHEQYF. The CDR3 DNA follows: TGTGCCAGCAGTTACGGGTCCCACGAGCAGTACTTC.